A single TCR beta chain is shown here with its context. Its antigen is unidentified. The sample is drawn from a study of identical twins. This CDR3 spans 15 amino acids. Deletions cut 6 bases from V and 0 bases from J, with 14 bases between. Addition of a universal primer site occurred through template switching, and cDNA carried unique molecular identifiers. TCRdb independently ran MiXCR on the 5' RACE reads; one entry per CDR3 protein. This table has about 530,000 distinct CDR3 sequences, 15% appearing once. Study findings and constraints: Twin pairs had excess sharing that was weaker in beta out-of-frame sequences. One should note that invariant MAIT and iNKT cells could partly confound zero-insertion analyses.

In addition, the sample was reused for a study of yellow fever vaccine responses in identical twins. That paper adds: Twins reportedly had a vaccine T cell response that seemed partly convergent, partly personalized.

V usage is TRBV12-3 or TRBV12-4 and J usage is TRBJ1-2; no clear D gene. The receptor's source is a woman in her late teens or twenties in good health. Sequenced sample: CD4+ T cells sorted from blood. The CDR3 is CASSLREEPNYGYTF. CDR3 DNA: TGTGCCAGCAGCTTACGAGAAGAACCTAACTATGGCTACACCTTC.